This T cell receptor beta chain was sequenced during a study of cytomegalovirus exposure and HLA in healthy donors. Trimming removed 7 bases from V and 8 bases from J, with 15 bases in between. CDR3 length: 13 residues. Germline CDR1 is MNHNS and CDR2 is SASEGT. The PCR had 60 Vbeta and 13 Jbeta primers. Produced via immunoSEQ multiplex PCR; TCRdb's table is partial and in-frame only. The sample includes 150,000 to 200,000 clones, around three quarters of them seen just once. V usage is TRBV6-1 and J usage is TRBJ2-1, with D tentatively TRBD1 (6 bases). Specimen: PBMCs. This TCR came from a woman in her twenties or thirties in good health and CMV-seropositive. The CDR3 here is CASIRNRVYEQFF. The CDR3 bases are TGTGCCAGCATCCGAAACAGGGTTTATGAGCAGTTCTTC.